This T cell receptor (beta chain) was identified during a study of blood T cell repertoires in COVID-19. For the study at large: Samples of COVID-19 (acute and convalescent) were obtained from the United States, Italy and Spain. PBMCs, B-cell-depleted T cells, or T cells were the source of the cDNA or gDNA that made up the material.

How the authors handled the data: The authors estimated nucleated cell counts from reference gene primer amplification. Data came from immunoSEQ multiplex PCR; TCRdb stores just in-frame clones and leaves some out. V and J calls and clone size are copied from that table; D and trimming were computed from the DNA. Altogether some 220,000 clones are present, 70% to 90% being singletons, with the ten largest covering approximately 6.3%. V was cut by 8 bases and J by 4 bases, with 12 bases left in between. The germline gives CDR1 MNHEY, CDR2 SVGAGI. This CDR3 has 14 residues. The chain couples TRBV6-5 to TRBJ1-6; D gene unclear. The sequencing sample was made of peripheral blood. The sequence came from a woman aged 60 to 75 with active or convalescent COVID-19. This CDR3 is CASSKAVYNSPLHF. DNA of the CDR3: TGTGCCAGCTCCAAAGCGGTTTATAATTCACCCCTCCACTTT.